This T cell receptor (beta chain) was profiled in a study of OX40 agonist ivuxolimab in advanced cancers. Trimming took 7 bases from V and 5 from J; bases not matched to a gene: 5. The CDR3 length is 13 residues. CDR1 is MDHEN and CDR2 is SYDVKM in the germline V gene. Libraries were prepared by immunoSEQ multiplex PCR; TCRdb keeps only in-frame clonotypes and omits some of them. The data contain fewer than 90,000 clones, about 90% of them singletons. V and J are TRBV28 and TRBJ2-5, with 9 nucleotides matching TRBD2. Material: CD4+ or CD8+ T cells sorted from blood, obtained in a trial of the OX40 agonist ivuxolimab. The TCR was taken from an adult with an advanced solid tumor such as melanoma, head and neck, liver or kidney cancer. The CDR3 DNA reads as TGTGCCAGCATAGCGGGAGTATACGAGACCCAGTACTTC. Its protein product is CASIAGVYETQYF.